This T cell receptor beta chain was recorded in a study of human T cells and chemical hapten exposure. Study results and caveats: Versus controls, expanded TCRs had significantly more large CDR3 similarity clusters.

TCRdb reprocessed the RACE reads with MiXCR, giving one entry per CDR3 protein. Of fewer than 85,000 distinct CDR3 sequences in the sample, about 9.4% were seen once. As for time point: patch test 2, 6 weeks after DPC sensitization. Treatment given: therapeutic diphenylcyclopropenone sensitization with weekly scalp DPC. About this clonotype itself: Its antigen remains unknown.

V was pared by 4 bases and J by 2 bases, with 10 bases between. The CDR3 length is 14 residues. Germline V gene data show CDR1 as SGHRS and CDR2 as YFSETQ. Sequenced here: whole blood, sampled in connection with sensitization to the hapten diphenylcyclopropenone (DPC). This rearrangement joins TRBV5-1 to TRBJ2-1; D not resolved. This receptor was identified in a woman aged 25 to 39 with alopecia areata. Some clones in this sample may be carry-over from other donors' samples. CDR3 sequence: CASSGLNTYNEQFF. DNA of the CDR3: TGCGCCAGCAGCGGGCTAAATACCTACAATGAGCAGTTCTTC.